These 26 T cell receptor beta chains originate from one sample sequenced in a study of T cell responses to AZD1222 COVID-19 vaccine. TCRdb keeps only in-frame clones here, not all; method: immunoSEQ multiplex PCR. The repertoire holds 200,000 or so clones, about 89% seen once, with under 3.5% in the top ten. The source was peripheral blood, collected on day 0 of MenACWY control vaccination. The source is an adult in good health.

The chain joins TRBV7-9 to TRBJ1-1; no definite D call. CDR1 is SEHNR, CDR2 FQNEAQ, per germline (reference sequence). The CDR3 covers 14 residues. V dropped 5 bases and J dropped 0 bases, with 10 bases sitting between them. The CDR3 spells CASSPVHVNTEAFF. The CDR3 DNA is TGTGCCAGCAGCCCCGTACATGTGAACACTGAAGCTTTCTTT.

The chain employs TRBV7-8 and TRBJ2-5; possibly TRBD2 for D (6 bases). This CDR3 has 13 amino acids. Trimming stripped 11 bases from V and 1 base from J, with 14 bases between. Germline CDR1 is SGHVS and CDR2 is FQNEAQ. The CDR3 loop reads CASSPEGQETQYF. The CDR3, as DNA: TGTGCCTCCTCCCCGGAGGGCCAAGAGACCCAGTACTTC.

The rearrangement uses TRBV5-4 and TRBJ2-3; 10 bases match TRBD1. The V segment lost 5 bases and the J segment 3 bases; nucleotides outside the gene matches: 9. The CDR3 is 16 amino acids. Looked up from germline, CDR1 is SGHNT and CDR2 is YYREEE (reference sequence). The CDR3 bases are TGTGCCAGCAGGGGCCTGGGACAGGGGAGAACAGATACGCAGTATTTT. Its translation: CASRGLGQGRTDTQYF. Based on the CDR3 plus reference TRBV5-4 and TRBJ2-3, the full variable domain is ETGVTQSPTHLIKTRGQQVTLRCSSQSGHNTVSWYQQALGQGPQFIFQYYREEENGRGNFPPRFSGLQFPNYSSELNVNALELDDSALYLCASRGLGQGRTDTQYFGPGTRLTVL.

V and J are TRBV7-2 and TRBJ2-2, with D tentatively TRBD1 (5 bases). The CDR3 is 15 amino acids. The ends were cut back, 5 bases at V and 2 bases at J, with 12 bases in the middle. Germline CDR1 reads SGHTA; CDR2 reads FQGNSA. The CDR3 DNA sequence: TGTGCCAGCAGCCCCGACAGTTCTAACACCGGGGAGCTGTTTTTT. Encoded protein: CASSPDSSNTGELFF.

This rearrangement joins TRBV2 to TRBJ1-3; D perhaps matches TRBD1 (5 bases). V gave up 3 bases and J gave up 0 bases, with 12 bases separating them. Per the germline V gene, CDR1 is SNHLY and CDR2 is FYNNEI. The CDR3 totals 16 residues. The CDR3 DNA follows: TGTGCCAGCAGTGAGCCTGGGACGCTCTCTGGAAACACCATATATTTT. Translating it yields CASSEPGTLSGNTIYF.

The chain couples TRBV15 to TRBJ2-1; D gene unclear. Trimming left V 3 bases short and J 5 bases short, with 8 bases between. Germline V gene data show CDR1 as LNHNV and CDR2 as YYDKDF (reference sequence). This CDR3 is 13 amino acids long. CDR3 nucleotides: TGTGCCACCAGCAGGATTGCAAACAATGAGCAGTTCTTC. It codes for CATSRIANNEQFF. Full variable domain (missing parts from reference TRBV15 and TRBJ2-1): DAMVIQNPRYQVTQFGKPVTLSCSQTLNHNVMYWYQQKSSQAPKLLFHYYDKDFNNEADTPDNFQSRRPNTSFCFLDIRSPGLGDTAMYLCATSRIANNEQFFGPGTRLTVL.

Of note for this clone: This CDR3 is also generated by other DNA sequences in the sample. This chain links TRBV18 with TRBJ2-1, with 8 nucleotides matching TRBD1. Germline assignment: CDR1 KGHSH and CDR2 LQKENI. The CDR3 covers 15 residues. V shed 2 bases and J 2 bases; nucleotides not matched to a gene: 2. CDR3 region: CASSPGTGPYNEQFF. The CDR3 DNA reads as TGTGCCAGCTCACCAGGGACAGGCCCCTACAATGAGCAGTTCTTC.

The CDR3 sequence is CASSPDGWGQGTQYF. The CDR3 DNA reads TGCGCCAGCAGCCCCGACGGGTGGGGGCAGGGGACCCAGTACTTC. V usage is TRBV5-1 and J usage is TRBJ2-5; a possible D gene is TRBD1 (6 bases). Germline CDR1 is SGHRS and CDR2 is YFSETQ. This CDR3 is built from 15 residues. Trimming cost V 4 bases and J 7 bases, with 20 bases left between them. Supplemented by reference TRBV5-1 and TRBJ2-5, the full variable domain reads KAGVTQTPRYLIKTRGQQVTLSCSPISGHRSVSWYQQTPGQGLQFLFEYFSETQRNKGNFPGRFSGRQFSNSRSEMNVSTLELGDSALYLCASSPDGWGQGTQYFGPGTRLLVL.

The chain uses TRBV6-5 and TRBJ1-5; D gene uncertain. The CDR3 contains 14 residues. V shed 6 bases and J shed 4 bases, with 13 bases lying between them. Germline V gives CDR1 MNHEY, CDR2 SVGAGI. The CDR3, as DNA: TGTGCCAGCAGCAAGACGGACCTAAATCAGCCCCAGCATTTT. Translation: CASSKTDLNQPQHF.

V gene TRBV11-3 combines with J gene TRBJ2-1; TRBD2 aligns across 11 bases. V was clipped by 0 bases and J by 7 bases; unmatched bases: 5. This CDR3 has 16 amino acids. Germline-derived CDR1 and CDR2 are SGHNT and YENEEA. The CDR3 DNA reads TGTGCCAGCAGCTTAGAAAGTAGCGGGGGGGGAAATGAGCAGTTCTTC. It is translated as CASSLESSGGGNEQFF.

The gene calls are TRBV5-1 and TRBJ1-3, with a weak D call TRBD1 (5 bases). In germline, CDR1 is SGHRS, CDR2 YFSETQ. Trimming removed 0 bases from V and 0 bases from J, with 10 bases in between. This CDR3 comprises 16 residues. The CDR3, as DNA: TGCGCCAGCAGCTTGGTCGGGGGAACCTCTGGAAACACCATATATTTT. Translated, it gives CASSLVGGTSGNTIYF. The variable domain in full, with the rest retrieved from reference TRBV5-1 and TRBJ1-3, is KAGVTQTPRYLIKTRGQQVTLSCSPISGHRSVSWYQQTPGQGLQFLFEYFSETQRNKGNFPGRFSGRQFSNSRSEMNVSTLELGDSALYLCASSLVGGTSGNTIYFGEGSWLTVV.

The rearrangement uses TRBV12-3 or TRBV12-4 and TRBJ1-5; no definite D call. V lost 1 base, J lost 6 bases, and 4 bases lay in between. CDR3 length: 12 amino acids. The CDR3 DNA reads TGTGCCAGCAGTTTAGAGTCTCAGCCCCAGCATTTT. Protein: CASSLESQPQHF.

The J gene is TRBJ2-3, the V gene TRBV7-9; TRBD2 is a possible D gene (7 bases). V shed 5 bases and J shed 4 bases, with 19 bases lying between them. This CDR3 contains 16 residues. CDR1 is SEHNR and CDR2 is FQNEAQ in the germline V gene (reference sequence). DNA of the CDR3: TGTGCCAGCAGCCCTAGGGGGGGAGAGAGGCCAGATACGCAGTATTTT. It codes for CASSPRGGERPDTQYF.

The chain carries TRBV6-5 and TRBJ1-1, with a tentative D call TRBD1 (5 bases). Trimming removed 5 bases from V and 1 base from J, with 11 bases in between. The CDR3 is 14 residues long. Germline V gives CDR1 MNHEY, CDR2 SVGAGI. CDR3 DNA sequence: TGTGCCAGCAGTAACGGGCAGGGGAACACTGAAGCTTTCTTT. The encoded protein is CASSNGQGNTEAFF.

This chain joins TRBV3-1 (or the pseudogene TRBV3-2) and TRBJ1-2; D unclear. Trimming removed 6 bases at V and 4 bases at J, with 12 bases between. This CDR3 has 13 amino acids. From germline, CDR1 is LGHDT and CDR2 YNNKEL (reference sequence). In DNA, the CDR3 is TGTGCCAGCAGATCCACTGCGGGCTATGGCTACACCTTC. Translation: CASRSTAGYGYTF.

The rearrangement uses TRBV27 and TRBJ2-5; a weak D match, TRBD2 (5 bases). Trimming left V 4 bases short and J 9 bases short, with 18 bases between. The CDR3 covers 14 residues. Germline values: CDR1 MNHEY, CDR2 SMNVEV (reference sequence). CDR3 protein: CASSSRLGRGAQYF. CDR3 nucleotide sequence: TGTGCCAGCAGTTCCCGATTGGGCCGGGGAGCCCAGTACTTC.

The genes are TRBV9 and TRBJ2-7, with D possibly being TRBD2 (5 bases). V lost 4 bases and J lost 6, with 14 bases in between. Germline values: CDR1 SGDLS, CDR2 YYNGEE. The CDR3 spans 13 residues. The CDR3 region is CASSPGPRGEQYF. CDR3 DNA sequence: TGTGCCAGCAGCCCCGGGCCCCGGGGCGAGCAGTACTTC.

This sequence joins TRBV7-6 and TRBJ1-5; 7 bases are a match to TRBD1. V lost 4 bases to trimming and J lost 3 bases; unmatched junction nucleotides: 6. The CDR3 totals 15 residues. Germline V lookup: CDR1 SGHVS, CDR2 FNYEAQ. This CDR3 reads CASSWEQGFNQPQHF. Written as DNA, the CDR3 is TGTGCCAGCAGCTGGGAACAGGGGTTCAATCAGCCCCAGCATTTT. The full variable domain, in which reference TRBV7-6 and TRBJ1-5 provide the parts outside the CDR3, is GAGVSQSPRYKVTKRGQDVALRCDPISGHVSLYWYRQALGQGPEFLTYFNYEAQQDKSGLPNDRFSAERPEGSISTLTIQRTEQRDSAMYRCASSWEQGFNQPQHFGDGTRLSIL.

The chain's CDR3 is CASSLEWGVGNQPQHF. In DNA form, the CDR3 reads TGTGCCAGCAGCTTAGAGTGGGGAGTGGGCAATCAGCCCCAGCATTTT. This chain joins TRBV7-2 and TRBJ1-5, with no clear D. The CDR3 is made up of 16 amino acids. In germline, CDR1 is SGHTA, CDR2 FQGNSA. Trimming took 1 base from V and 2 from J, leaving 12 bases between them. The full variable domain, rest sourced from reference TRBV7-2 and TRBJ1-5, is GAGVSQSPSNKVTEKGKDVELRCDPISGHTALYWYRQSLGQGLEFLIYFQGNSAPDKSGLPSDRFSAERTGGSVSTLTIQRTQQEDSAVYLCASSLEWGVGNQPQHFGDGTRLSIL.

J is TRBJ2-7 and V is TRBV6-6, with TRBD1 identical over 10 bases. V trimming: 0 bases; J trimming: 1 base; junction bases outside the gene matches: 3. The CDR3 is made up of 16 amino acids. Germline V lookup: CDR1 MNHNY, CDR2 SVGAGI (reference sequence). For the CDR3, the DNA is TGTGCCAGCAGTTACTCGGGACAGGGGCGATCCTACGAGCAGTACTTC. This encodes CASSYSGQGRSYEQYF.

This clone has only a few counts. The chain is built from TRBV5-1 and TRBJ2-7; 9 bases align to TRBD1. CDR1 and CDR2 (germline): SGHRS, YFSETQ. V shed 5 bases, J shed 3 bases, and the junction held 6 bases outside the gene matches. The CDR3 runs to 14 residues. DNA of the CDR3: TGCGCCAGCAGAACGGGACAGGGCCTCTACGAGCAGTACTTC. Translating gives CASRTGQGLYEQYF.

V usage is TRBV2 and J usage is TRBJ2-7, with 10 nucleotides matching TRBD1. J gave up 6 bases and V 4 bases, and 3 bases lay outside the gene matches. The CDR3 extends over 13 amino acids. From germline, CDR1 is SNHLY and CDR2 FYNNEI. In DNA form, the CDR3 reads TGTGCCAGCAGTGGGGACAGGGGATTCGAGCAGTACTTC. Translating it yields CASSGDRGFEQYF.

The J gene is TRBJ2-6, the V gene TRBV7-9, with D possibly TRBD2 on 7 matching bases. Germline loops: CDR1 SEHNR, CDR2 FQNEAQ (reference sequence). The CDR3 is made up of 16 amino acids. The V and J ends lost 5 bases and 4 bases respectively, with 15 bases between them. The chain's CDR3 is CASSQGRVAGANVLTF. DNA for the CDR3: TGTGCCAGCAGCCAGGGGAGGGTAGCCGGGGCCAACGTCCTGACTTTC.

In its sample, this clone was seen once. The chain couples TRBV28 to TRBJ2-3; perhaps TRBD2 as D (5 bases). Germline V gene lookup returns CDR1 MDHEN and CDR2 SYDVKM. V lost 2 bases, J lost 2 bases, and 8 bases lay in between. The CDR3 runs 14 residues. The chain's CDR3 is CASSLEGYTDTQYF. CDR3 DNA: TGTGCCAGCAGTTTAGAGGGCTACACAGATACGCAGTATTTT.

The V gene is TRBV5-4, the J gene TRBJ1-2, with a tentative D call TRBD1 (6 bases). CDR3 length equals 15 residues. With 3 bases removed from V and 4 bases from J, the gap between germline ends came to 16 bases. Germline-derived CDR1 and CDR2 are SGHNT and YYREEE (reference sequence). CDR3: CASSSPGQAAYGYTF. In DNA form, the CDR3 reads TGTGCCAGCAGCTCACCGGGACAAGCAGCCTATGGCTACACCTTC.

The chain joins TRBV9 to TRBJ1-3, with D unresolved. With 1 base removed from V and 4 bases from J, the gap between germline ends came to 9 bases. The germline V gene encodes CDR1 SGDLS and CDR2 YYNGEE. The CDR3 extends over 14 amino acids. CDR3 protein: CASSVSSLGNTIYF. DNA of the CDR3: TGTGCCAGCAGCGTAAGCAGCCTCGGAAACACCATATATTTT. The whole variable domain, filled in from reference TRBV9 and TRBJ1-3, reads DSGVTQTPKHLITATGQRVTLRCSPRSGDLSVYWYQQSLDQGLQFLIQYYNGEERAKGNILERFSAQQFPDLHSELNLSSLELGDSALYFCASSVSSLGNTIYFGEGSWLTVV.